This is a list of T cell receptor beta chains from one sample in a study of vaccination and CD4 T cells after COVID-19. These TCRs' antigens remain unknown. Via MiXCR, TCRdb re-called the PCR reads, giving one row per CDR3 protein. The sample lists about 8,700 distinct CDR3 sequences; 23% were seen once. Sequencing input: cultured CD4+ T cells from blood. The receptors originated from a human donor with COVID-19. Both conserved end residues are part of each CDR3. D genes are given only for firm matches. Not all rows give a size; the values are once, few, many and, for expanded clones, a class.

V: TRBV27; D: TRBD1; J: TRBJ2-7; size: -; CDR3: CASSPRGQSYEQYF; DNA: TGTGCCAGCAGTCCCCGGGGACAGAGCTACGAGCAGTACTTC
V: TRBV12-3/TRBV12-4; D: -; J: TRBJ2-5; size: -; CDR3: CASRGAQAETQYF; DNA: TGTGCCAGCAGGGGCGCCCAGGCGGAGACCCAGTACTTC
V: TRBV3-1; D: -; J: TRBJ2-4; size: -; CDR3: CASSRPPDNIQYF; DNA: TGTGCCAGCAGCCGACCCCCCGACAACATTCAGTACTTC
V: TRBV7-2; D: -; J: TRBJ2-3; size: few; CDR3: CASTTYSSDTQYF; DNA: TGTGCCAGCACCACTTACTCTTCAGATACGCAGTATTTT
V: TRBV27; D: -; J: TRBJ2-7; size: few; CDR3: CASSFQGYNEQYF; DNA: TGTGCCAGCAGTTTTCAGGGGTACAACGAGCAGTACTTC
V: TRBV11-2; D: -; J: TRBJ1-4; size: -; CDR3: CASSPDSGPREKLFF; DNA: TGTGCCAGCAGCCCAGATTCTGGCCCTAGGGAAAAACTGTTTTTT
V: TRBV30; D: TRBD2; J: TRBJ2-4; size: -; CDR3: CAWGGRASGGAKNIQYF; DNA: TGTGCCTGGGGTGGTCGGGCTAGCGGGGGAGCCAAAAACATTCAGTACTTC
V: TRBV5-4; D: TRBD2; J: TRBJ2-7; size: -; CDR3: CASSSFSGGLSYEQYF; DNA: TGTGCCAGCAGCTCTTTTAGCGGGGGGCTATCCTACGAGCAGTACTTC
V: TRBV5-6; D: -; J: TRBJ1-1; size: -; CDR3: CASSHQTSGKAFF; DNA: TGTGCCAGCAGCCACCAGACCTCAGGGAAAGCTTTCTTT
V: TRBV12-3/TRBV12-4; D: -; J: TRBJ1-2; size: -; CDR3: CASSLRGARNYGYTF; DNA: TGTGCCAGCAGTTTACGGGGGGCCCGAAACTATGGCTACACCTTC
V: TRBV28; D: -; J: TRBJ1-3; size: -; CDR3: CASSLAVLNTIYF; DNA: TGTGCCAGCAGTTTGGCCGTTTTAAACACCATATATTTT
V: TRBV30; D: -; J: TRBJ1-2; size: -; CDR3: CAWSEPPGYYGYTF; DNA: TGTGCCTGGAGTGAACCGCCGGGCTACTATGGCTACACCTTC
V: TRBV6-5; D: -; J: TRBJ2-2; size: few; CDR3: CASSYSRRTNTGELFF; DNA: TGTGCCAGCAGTTACTCGAGGCGTACGAACACCGGGGAGCTGTTTTTT
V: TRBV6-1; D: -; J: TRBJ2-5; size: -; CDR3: CATGTEETQYF; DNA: TGTGCAACGGGAACAGAAGAGACCCAGTACTTC
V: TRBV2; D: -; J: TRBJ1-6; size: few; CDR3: CASSTGSHNSPLHF; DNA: TGTGCCAGCAGTACAGGGTCGCATAATTCACCCCTCCACTTT
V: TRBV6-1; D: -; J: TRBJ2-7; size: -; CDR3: CASKTGLPYEQYF; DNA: TGTGCCAGCAAGACAGGACTTCCCTACGAGCAGTACTTC
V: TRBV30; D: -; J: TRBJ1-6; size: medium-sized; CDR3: CAWSVWTANSPLHF; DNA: TGTGCCTGGAGTGTATGGACAGCCAATTCACCCCTCCACTTT
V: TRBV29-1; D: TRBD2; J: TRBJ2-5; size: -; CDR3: CSVELAGGETQYF; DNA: TGCAGCGTTGAGCTAGCGGGGGGGGAGACCCAGTACTTC
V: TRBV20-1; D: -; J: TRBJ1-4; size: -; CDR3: CSAEPPRGLSNEKLFF; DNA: TGCAGTGCTGAACCACCTCGAGGGCTGTCTAATGAAAAACTGTTTTTT
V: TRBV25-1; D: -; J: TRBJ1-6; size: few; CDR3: CASSDALNREVSPLHF; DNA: TGTGCCAGCAGTGATGCCCTAAACAGGGAAGTGTCACCCCTCCACTTT
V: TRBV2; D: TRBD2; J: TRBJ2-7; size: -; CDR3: CASKEPPGVWASSGVNSYEQYF; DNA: TGTGCCAGCAAGGAACCTCCGGGCGTGTGGGCGTCTAGCGGGGTAAACTCCTACGAGCAGTACTTC
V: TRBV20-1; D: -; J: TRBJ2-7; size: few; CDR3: CSAKGQGPYEQYF; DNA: TGCAGTGCGAAGGGGCAGGGTCCCTACGAGCAGTACTTC
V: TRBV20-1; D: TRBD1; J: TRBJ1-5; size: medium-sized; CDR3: CSAPGQPNSNQPQHF; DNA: TGCAGTGCTCCGGGACAGCCCAATAGCAATCAGCCCCAGCATTTT
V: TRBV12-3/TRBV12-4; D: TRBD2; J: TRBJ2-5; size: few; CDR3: CASSSIITTSGGAIGTQYF; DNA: TGTGCCAGCAGTTCAATTATAACGACTAGCGGGGGGGCAATTGGGACCCAGTACTTC
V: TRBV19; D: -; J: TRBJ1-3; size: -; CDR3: CASASGASEYF; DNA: TGTGCCAGTGCCTCAGGGGCCTCGGAATATTTT
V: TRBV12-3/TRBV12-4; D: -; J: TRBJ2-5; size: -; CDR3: CASSLGGIQETQYF; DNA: TGTGCCAGCAGTTTAGGGGGGATCCAAGAGACCCAGTACTTC
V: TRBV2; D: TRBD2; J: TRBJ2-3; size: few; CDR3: CASSPGLAGGFVAQYF; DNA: TGTGCCAGCAGCCCCGGACTAGCGGGGGGGTTCGTCGCGCAGTATTTT
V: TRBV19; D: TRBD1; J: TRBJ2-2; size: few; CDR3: CASTLLDRGRDGELFF; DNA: TGTGCCAGTACCCTTCTTGACAGGGGAAGGGACGGGGAGCTGTTTTTT
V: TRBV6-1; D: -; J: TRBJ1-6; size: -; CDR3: CASTGGSYNSPLHF; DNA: TGTGCCAGCACCGGGGGATCCTATAATTCACCCCTCCACTTT
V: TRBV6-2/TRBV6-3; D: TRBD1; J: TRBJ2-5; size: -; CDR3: CASRLDRGRGETQYF; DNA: TGTGCCAGCAGATTGGACAGGGGGCGCGGAGAGACCCAGTACTTC
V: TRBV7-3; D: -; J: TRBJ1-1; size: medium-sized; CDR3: CASSRAGYTEAFF; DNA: TGTGCCAGCAGCAGAGCAGGATACACTGAAGCTTTCTTT
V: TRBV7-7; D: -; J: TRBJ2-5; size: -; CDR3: CAGSRAASGGGTQETQYF; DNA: TGTGCTGGCAGCCGCGCGGCTAGTGGAGGGGGTACCCAAGAGACCCAGTACTTC
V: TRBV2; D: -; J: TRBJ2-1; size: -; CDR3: CASVLRNEQFF; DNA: TGTGCCAGCGTTCTCAGGAATGAGCAGTTCTTC
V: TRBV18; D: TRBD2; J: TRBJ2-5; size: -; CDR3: CATTGTTETQYF; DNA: TGTGCCACCACCGGGACTACGGAGACCCAGTACTTC
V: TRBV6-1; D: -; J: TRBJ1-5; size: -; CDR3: CASSRGDSNQPQHF; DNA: TGTGCCAGCAGCAGGGGCGACTCTAATCAGCCCCAGCATTTT
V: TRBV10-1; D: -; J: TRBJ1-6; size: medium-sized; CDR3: CASSERQRSPLHF; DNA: TGCGCCAGCAGTGAGCGGCAGAGGTCACCCCTCCACTTT
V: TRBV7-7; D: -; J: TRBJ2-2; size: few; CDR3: CASSAYITGELFF; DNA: TGTGCTAGCAGCGCTTATATCACCGGGGAGCTGTTTTTT
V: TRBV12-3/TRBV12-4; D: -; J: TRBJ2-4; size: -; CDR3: CASSGRRGIAKNIQYF; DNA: TGTGCCAGCTCTGGACGTCGGGGGATAGCCAAAAACATTCAGTACTTC
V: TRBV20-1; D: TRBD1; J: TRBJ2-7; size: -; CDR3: CSARKIQGALYEQYF; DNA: TGCAGTGCTAGAAAGATCCAGGGGGCTTTATACGAGCAGTACTTC
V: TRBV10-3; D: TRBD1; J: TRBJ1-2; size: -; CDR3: CATPLTGKDYGYTF; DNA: TGTGCCACCCCCCTGACAGGGAAGGACTATGGCTACACCTTC
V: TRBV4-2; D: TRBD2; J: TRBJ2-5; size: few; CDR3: CASSQSGTSGVETQYF; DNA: TGTGCCAGCAGCCAATCAGGGACTAGCGGGGTAGAGACCCAGTACTTC
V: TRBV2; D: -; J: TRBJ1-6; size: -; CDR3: CASSDGAGQNSPLHF; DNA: TGTGCCAGCAGTGACGGGGCAGGTCAAAATTCACCCCTCCACTTT
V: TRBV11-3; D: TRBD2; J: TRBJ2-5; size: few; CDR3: CASSFGGGTSVETQYF; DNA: TGTGCCAGCAGCTTCGGCGGGGGGACGTCCGTGGAGACCCAGTACTTC
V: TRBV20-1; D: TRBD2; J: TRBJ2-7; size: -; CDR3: CSAWTSGDPYEQYF; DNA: TGCAGTGCCTGGACTAGCGGGGACCCCTACGAGCAGTACTTC
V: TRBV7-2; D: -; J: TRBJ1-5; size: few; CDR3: CASSLGGGLGHNQPQHF; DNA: TGTGCCAGCAGCTTAGGTGGGGGGCTTGGACACAATCAGCCCCAGCATTTT
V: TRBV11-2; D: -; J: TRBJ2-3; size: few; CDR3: CASSLDADTQYF; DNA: TGTGCCAGCAGCTTAGACGCAGATACGCAGTATTTT
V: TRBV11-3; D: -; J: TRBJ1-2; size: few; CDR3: CASQGTGYGYTF; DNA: TGTGCCAGTCAGGGGACTGGCTATGGCTACACCTTC
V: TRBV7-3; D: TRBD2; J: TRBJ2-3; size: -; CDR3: CASSLLGSGGRTDTQYF; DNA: TGTGCCAGCAGCTTACTAGGCAGCGGGGGACGCACAGATACGCAGTATTTT
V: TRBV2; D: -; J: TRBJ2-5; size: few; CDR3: CASLGEETQYF; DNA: TGTGCCAGCTTGGGAGAAGAGACCCAGTACTTC
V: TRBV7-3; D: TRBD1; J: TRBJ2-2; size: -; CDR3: CASSLLTGVGTGELFF; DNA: TGTGCCAGCAGCCTACTGACAGGGGTAGGGACCGGGGAGCTGTTTTTT
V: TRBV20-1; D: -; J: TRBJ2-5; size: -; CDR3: CSARDMLRGTQETQYF; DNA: TGCAGTGCTAGAGATATGCTCCGGGGAACTCAAGAGACCCAGTACTTC